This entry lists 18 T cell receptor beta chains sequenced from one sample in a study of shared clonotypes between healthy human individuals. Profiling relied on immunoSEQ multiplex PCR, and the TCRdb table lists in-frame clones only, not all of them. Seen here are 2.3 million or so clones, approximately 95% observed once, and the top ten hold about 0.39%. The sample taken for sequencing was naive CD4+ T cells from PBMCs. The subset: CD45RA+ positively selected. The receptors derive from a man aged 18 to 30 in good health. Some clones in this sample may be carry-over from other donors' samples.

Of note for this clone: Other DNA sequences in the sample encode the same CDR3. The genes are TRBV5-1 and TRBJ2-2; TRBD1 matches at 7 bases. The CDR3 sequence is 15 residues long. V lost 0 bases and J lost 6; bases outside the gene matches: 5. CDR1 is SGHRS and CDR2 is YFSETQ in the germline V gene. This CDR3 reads CASSLGLQGAGELFF. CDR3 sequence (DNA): TGCGCCAGCAGCTTGGGCCTGCAGGGGGCCGGGGAGCTGTTTTTT. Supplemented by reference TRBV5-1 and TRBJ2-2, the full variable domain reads KAGVTQTPRYLIKTRGQQVTLSCSPISGHRSVSWYQQTPGQGLQFLFEYFSETQRNKGNFPGRFSGRQFSNSRSEMNVSTLELGDSALYLCASSLGLQGAGELFFGEGSRLTVL.

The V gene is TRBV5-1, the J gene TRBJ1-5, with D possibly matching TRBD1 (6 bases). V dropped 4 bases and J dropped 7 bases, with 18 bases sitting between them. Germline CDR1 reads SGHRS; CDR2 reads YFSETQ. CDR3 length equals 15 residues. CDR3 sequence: CASSILQGPGQPQHF. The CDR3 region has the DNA TGCGCCAGCAGCATCCTTCAGGGGCCCGGCCAGCCCCAGCATTTT.

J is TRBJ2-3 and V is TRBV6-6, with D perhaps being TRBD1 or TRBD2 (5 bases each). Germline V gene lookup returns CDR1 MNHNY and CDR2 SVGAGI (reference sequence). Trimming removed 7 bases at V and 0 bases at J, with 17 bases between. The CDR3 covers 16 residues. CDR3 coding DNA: TGTGCCAGCATGAAGGGGCGGGCTACTAGCACAGATACGCAGTATTTT. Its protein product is CASMKGRATSTDTQYF.

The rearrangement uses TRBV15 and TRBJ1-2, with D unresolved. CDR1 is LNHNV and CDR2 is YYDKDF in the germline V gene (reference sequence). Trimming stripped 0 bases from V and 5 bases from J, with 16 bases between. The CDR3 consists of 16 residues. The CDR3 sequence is CATSRDSASSYYGYTF. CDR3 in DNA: TGTGCCACCAGCAGAGATTCAGCCAGCTCGTATTATGGCTACACCTTC.

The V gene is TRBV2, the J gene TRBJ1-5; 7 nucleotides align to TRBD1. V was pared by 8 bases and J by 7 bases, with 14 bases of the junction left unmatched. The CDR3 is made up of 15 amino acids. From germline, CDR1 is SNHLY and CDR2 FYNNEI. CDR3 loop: CASLNQEGAGQPQHF. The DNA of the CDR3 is TGTGCCAGCCTCAACCAGGAGGGGGCAGGGCAGCCCCAGCATTTT.

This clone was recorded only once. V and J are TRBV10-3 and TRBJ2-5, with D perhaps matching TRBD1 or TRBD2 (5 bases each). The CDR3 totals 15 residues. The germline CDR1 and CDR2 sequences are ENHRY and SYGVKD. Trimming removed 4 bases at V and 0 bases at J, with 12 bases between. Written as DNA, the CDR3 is TGTGCCATCAGTGCCGGGACCCAGTACCAAGAGACCCAGTACTTC. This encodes CAISAGTQYQETQYF.

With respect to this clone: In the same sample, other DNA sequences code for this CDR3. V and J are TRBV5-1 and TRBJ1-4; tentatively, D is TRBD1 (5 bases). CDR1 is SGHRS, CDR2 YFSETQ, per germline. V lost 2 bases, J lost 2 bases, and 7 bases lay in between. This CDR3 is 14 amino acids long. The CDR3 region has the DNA TGCGCCAGCAGCTTAGGGGCTACTAATGAAAAACTGTTTTTT. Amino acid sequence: CASSLGATNEKLFF.

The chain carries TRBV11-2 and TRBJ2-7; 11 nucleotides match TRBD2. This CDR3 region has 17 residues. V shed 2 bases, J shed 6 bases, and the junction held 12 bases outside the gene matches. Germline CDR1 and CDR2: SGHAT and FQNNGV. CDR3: CASSLWLAGGGLGEQYF. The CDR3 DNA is TGTGCCAGCAGCTTATGGCTAGCGGGAGGTGGGCTGGGCGAGCAGTACTTC.

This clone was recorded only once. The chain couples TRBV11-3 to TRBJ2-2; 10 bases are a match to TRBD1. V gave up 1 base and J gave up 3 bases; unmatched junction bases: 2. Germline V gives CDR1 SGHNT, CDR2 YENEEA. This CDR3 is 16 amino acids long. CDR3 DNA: TGTGCCAGCAGCTTAGGACAGGGGGCATACACCGGGGAGCTGTTTTTT. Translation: CASSLGQGAYTGELFF.

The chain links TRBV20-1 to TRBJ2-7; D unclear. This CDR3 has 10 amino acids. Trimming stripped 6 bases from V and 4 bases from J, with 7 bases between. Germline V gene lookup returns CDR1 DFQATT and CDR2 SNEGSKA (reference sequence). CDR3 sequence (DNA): TGCAGTGCCCAGACGTACGAGCAGTACTTC. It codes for CSAQTYEQYF.

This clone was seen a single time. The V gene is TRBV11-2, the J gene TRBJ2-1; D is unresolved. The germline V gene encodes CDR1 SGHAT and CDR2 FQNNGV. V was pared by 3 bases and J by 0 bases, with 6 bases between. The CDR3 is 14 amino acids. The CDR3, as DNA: TGTGCCAGCAGCTTGGCGTACTCCTACAATGAGCAGTTCTTC. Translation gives CASSLAYSYNEQFF.

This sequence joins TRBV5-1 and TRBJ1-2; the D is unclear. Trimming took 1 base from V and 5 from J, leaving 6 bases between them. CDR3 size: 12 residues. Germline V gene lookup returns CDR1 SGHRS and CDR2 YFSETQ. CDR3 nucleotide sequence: TGCGCCAGCAGCTTGACAGAGTATGGCTACACCTTC. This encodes CASSLTEYGYTF.

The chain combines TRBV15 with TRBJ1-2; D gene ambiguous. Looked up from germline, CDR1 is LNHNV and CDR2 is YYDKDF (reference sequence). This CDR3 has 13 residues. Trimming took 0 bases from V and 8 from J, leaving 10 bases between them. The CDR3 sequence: CATSRDSEQGYTF. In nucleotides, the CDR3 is TGTGCCACCAGCAGAGATTCCGAGCAAGGCTACACCTTC.

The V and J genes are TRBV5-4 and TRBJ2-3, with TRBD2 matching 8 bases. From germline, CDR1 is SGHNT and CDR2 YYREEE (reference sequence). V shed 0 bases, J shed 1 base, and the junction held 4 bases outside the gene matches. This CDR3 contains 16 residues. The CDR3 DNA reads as TGTGCCAGCAGCTTGGACGGGCGGGAGGGCACAGATACGCAGTATTTT. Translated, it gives CASSLDGREGTDTQYF.

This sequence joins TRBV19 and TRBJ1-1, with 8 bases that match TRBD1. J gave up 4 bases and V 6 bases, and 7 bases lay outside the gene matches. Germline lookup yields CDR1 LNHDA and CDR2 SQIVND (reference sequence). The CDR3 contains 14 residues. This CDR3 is CASRVQGAGTEAFF. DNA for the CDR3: TGTGCCAGTAGAGTCCAGGGGGCGGGCACTGAAGCTTTCTTT. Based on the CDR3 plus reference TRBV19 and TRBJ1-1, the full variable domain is DGGITQSPKYLFRKEGQNVTLSCEQNLNHDAMYWYRQDPGQGLRLIYYSQIVNDFQKGDIAEGYSVSREKKESFPLTVTSAQKNPTAFYLCASRVQGAGTEAFFGQGTRLTVV.

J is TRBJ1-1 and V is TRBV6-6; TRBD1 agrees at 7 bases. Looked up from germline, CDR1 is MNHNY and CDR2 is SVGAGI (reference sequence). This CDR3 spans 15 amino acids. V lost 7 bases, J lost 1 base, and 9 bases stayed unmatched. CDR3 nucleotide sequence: TGTGCCAGCAAAGAGGGGGCGACGGAGAACACTGAAGCTTTCTTT. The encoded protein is CASKEGATENTEAFF.

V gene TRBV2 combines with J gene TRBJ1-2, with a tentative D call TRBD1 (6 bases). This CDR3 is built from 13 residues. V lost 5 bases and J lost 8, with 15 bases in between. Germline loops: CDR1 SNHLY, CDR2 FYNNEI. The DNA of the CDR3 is TGTGCCAGCAGTCAAGGGACACTGGAGGGCTACACCTTC. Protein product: CASSQGTLEGYTF.

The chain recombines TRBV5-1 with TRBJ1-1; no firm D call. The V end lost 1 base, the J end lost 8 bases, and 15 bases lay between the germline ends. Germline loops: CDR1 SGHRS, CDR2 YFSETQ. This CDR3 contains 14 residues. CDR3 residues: CASSLSWTAEEAFF. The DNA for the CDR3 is TGCGCCAGCAGCTTGTCGTGGACGGCAGAAGAAGCTTTCTTT.